This is a list of T cell receptor beta chains from one sample in a study of T cell repertoires in ileal Crohn's disease. Measured with immunoSEQ multiplex PCR; TCRdb has only the in-frame clones, and not every one. The sample yields around 5,000 clones, just under 75% seen once. Sequenced input: ileal tissue. These receptors originate from an adult with Crohn's disease. CDR3s include the opening cysteine and the closing phenylalanine or tryptophan. Each record gives: J gene, V gene, clone size, CDR3 length, D gene, CDR3 DNA, CDR3 protein. D genes are given only for firm matches. Only part of the rows carry a size: once, few, many, or a class if the clone is expanded.

TRBJ2-5 TRBV7-9 NA 15 TRBD2 TGTGCCAGCAGCCTTAGCGGGAGGGCAAGAGAGACCCAGTACTTC CASSLSGRARETQYF
TRBJ2-5 TRBV20-1 NA 11 NA TGCAGTCGGAGCGCCCGGGAGACCCAGTACTTC CSRSARETQYF
TRBJ1-5 TRBV6-1 NA 13 NA TGTGCCAGCAGTATGGCAGGGAATCAGCCCCAGCATTTT CASSMAGNQPQHF
TRBJ1-1 TRBV27 NA 13 TRBD1 TGTGCCAGCAGGACAGGGTTGAACACTGAAGCTTTCTTT CASRTGLNTEAFF
TRBJ2-7 TRBV5-4 NA 13 NA TGTGCCAGCAGCTTCTCCACAACCCACGAGCAGTACTTC CASSFSTTHEQYF
TRBJ1-3 TRBV30 once 15 NA TGTGCCTGGAGGGTCACAGGGCCAGAAGGAAACACCATATATTTT CAWRVTGPEGNTIYF
TRBJ2-3 TRBV6-1 NA 15 TRBD2 TGTGCCAGCAGTGAGGGGACTAGCGGGGGGGATACGCAGTATTTT CASSEGTSGGDTQYF
TRBJ2-3 TRBV10-3 NA 14 NA TGTGCCATCAGGTTGGGCGGGAGCACAGATACGCAGTATTTT CAIRLGGSTDTQYF
TRBJ2-7 TRBV2 NA 17 TRBD2 TGTGCCAGCAGTGAAGAGTTTACGAGCGGGAGTACCTACGAGCAGTACTTC CASSEEFTSGSTYEQYF
TRBJ1-4 TRBV28 NA 15 TRBD1 TGTGCCAGCACCCCCGCAGGGGGAGTACGGGAAAAACTGTTTTTT CASTPAGGVREKLFF
TRBJ2-7 TRBV6-1 NA 14 NA TGTGCCAGCAGTCTAAGCGCTAGCACCTACGAGCAGTACTTC CASSLSASTYEQYF
TRBJ1-2 TRBV19 NA 15 TRBD1 TGTGCCAGTAGTCGGGGACAGGGTACTAACTATGGCTACACCTTC CASSRGQGTNYGYTF
TRBJ1-1 TRBV6-5 NA 14 NA TGTGCCAGCAGCACGAACAGGGCCCGCCTGAAAGCTTTCTTT CASSTNRARLKAFF
TRBJ1-5 TRBV6-1 NA 16 TRBD1 TGTGCCAGCAGTGCCCAGGACAGGGGGTCGGGACAGCCCCAGCATTTT CASSAQDRGSGQPQHF
TRBJ2-7 TRBV6-6 NA 15 TRBD1 TGTGCCAGCAGTTTGGGACAGGGCGATTTTGGCGAGCAGTACTTC CASSLGQGDFGEQYF
TRBJ1-1 TRBV5-6 NA 14 NA TGTGCCAGCAGCTTGGAATACCGCGCCACTGAAGCTTTCTTT CASSLEYRATEAFF
TRBJ2-2 TRBV7-9 NA 16 NA TGTGCCAGCAGCTCCCGATGGGAGACGAACACCGGGGAGCTGTTTTTT CASSSRWETNTGELFF
TRBJ2-7 TRBV7-2 NA 15 NA TGTGCCAGCAGCTTAGGGGGTCAGGGATCCTACGAGCAGTACTTC CASSLGGQGSYEQYF
TRBJ2-1 TRBV7-9 NA 16 NA TGTGCCAGCAGCTTCCCTCCGGGGGAAGGGAACAATGAGCAGTTCTTC CASSFPPGEGNNEQFF
TRBJ1-1 TRBV4-2 NA 16 NA TGTGCCAGCAGCCATAGAGGTCAGGGTGCGAGCACTGAAGCTTTCTTT CASSHRGQGASTEAFF
TRBJ1-2 TRBV7-2 NA 11 NA TGTGCCAGCAGTTCGGGGAGGGGCTACACCTTC CASSSGRGYTF
TRBJ1-2 TRBV5-6 NA 15 TRBD1 TGTGCCAGCAGCTCTAGAGACAGGGGGCTTGGCGGCTACACCTTC CASSSRDRGLGGYTF
TRBJ1-2 TRBV6-5 large 14 TRBD1 TGTGCCAGCAGCCTGCGACAGGGGCACTATGGCTACACCTTC CASSLRQGHYGYTF
TRBJ1-4 TRBV28 NA 17 TRBD1 TGTGCCAGCAGTTTATTTGGGCAGGGGGCGGCTAATGAAAAACTGTTTTTT CASSLFGQGAANEKLFF
TRBJ2-7 TRBV5-4 NA 15 NA TGTGCCAGCAGCTTTGGTACCGGTTTCTCCTACGAGCAGTACTTC CASSFGTGFSYEQYF
TRBJ2-4 TRBV4-2 NA 18 TRBD2 TGTGCCAGCAGCCAAGTCCGGATCGGGAGGGGAGGCGAAAACATTCAGTACTTC CASSQVRIGRGGENIQYF
TRBJ2-3 TRBV11-3 once 14 NA TGTGCCAGCAGCCAGAACCCGGGGGCAGATACGCAGTATTTT CASSQNPGADTQYF
TRBJ2-2 TRBV6-5 NA 13 NA TGTGCCAGCAGTCGACAGAACACCGGGGAGCTGTTTTTT CASSRQNTGELFF
TRBJ1-2 TRBV25-1 few 15 TRBD1 TGTGCCAGCAGTGGGGACAGTACAGCTAACTATGGCTACACCTTC CASSGDSTANYGYTF
TRBJ1-3 TRBV5-1 NA 15 TRBD1 TGCGCCAGCAGCCGCGGGACAGGCATGGGAAACACCATATATTTT CASSRGTGMGNTIYF
TRBJ2-7 TRBV4-1 once 14 TRBD2 TGCGCCAGCAGCCAAGATCGAACTAGCGGGAGGGCGCACTTC CASSQDRTSGRAHF
TRBJ2-6 TRBV5-1 NA 16 TRBD2 TGCGCCAGCAGACTAGCGCCAAGCTCTGGGGCCAACGTCCTGACTTTC CASRLAPSSGANVLTF
TRBJ2-1 TRBV11-3 few 13 TRBD1 TGTGCCAGCAGCCCCCGACAGGGCAATGAGCAGTTCTTC CASSPRQGNEQFF
TRBJ2-5 TRBV30 NA 13 TRBD2 TGTGCCTGGGCCGGGAGGATGGTGGAGACCCAGTACTTC CAWAGRMVETQYF
TRBJ2-2 TRBV11-3 NA 15 NA TGTGCCAGCAGCTTAGGAGGGTCCAACACCGGGGAGCTGTTTTTT CASSLGGSNTGELFF
TRBJ2-2 TRBV11-3 NA 17 NA TGTGCCAGCAGCCCCCTAAAGGGAGCGGTCGACACCGGGGAGCTGTTTTTT CASSPLKGAVDTGELFF
TRBJ2-6 TRBV10-3 NA 16 NA TGTGCCATCAGTGAAGAGGGCGACTCTGGGGCCAACGTCCTGACTTTC CAISEEGDSGANVLTF
TRBJ1-4 TRBV6-6 NA 15 TRBD1 TGTGCCAGCAGCCGGGACAGGGAGATTCGTGAAAAACTGTTTTTT CASSRDREIREKLFF
TRBJ2-7 TRBV5-1 NA 12 NA TGCGCCAGCAGCTTGGAGGGGGACGAGCAGTACTTC CASSLEGDEQYF
TRBJ1-1 TRBV18 NA 13 NA TGTGCCAGCTCACCACTCTTGAACACTGAAGCTTTCTTT CASSPLLNTEAFF
TRBJ1-3 TRBV18 NA 15 NA TGTGCCAGCTCACTACAGGGAAAGGCTGGAAACACCATATATTTT CASSLQGKAGNTIYF
TRBJ2-1 TRBV11-3 NA 15 NA TGTGCCAGCAGCTTAATGGCAGGGCGGCACAATGAGCAGTTCTTC CASSLMAGRHNEQFF
TRBJ2-7 TRBV30 few 16 TRBD1 TGTGCCTGGAGTATAGGAAGGCAGGGGGAGACCTACGAGCAGTACTTC CAWSIGRQGETYEQYF
TRBJ1-2 TRBV10-2 NA 14 TRBD1 TGCGCCAGCAGTAACCGGGGACAGTCCTATGGCTACACCTTC CASSNRGQSYGYTF
TRBJ2-1 TRBV2 NA 16 TRBD2 TGTGCCAGCAGTCCCGGGACTAGCGGGAGGGAGGGTGAGCAGTTCTTC CASSPGTSGREGEQFF
TRBJ2-4 TRBV6-1 NA 14 NA TGTGCCAGCAGTGAACTTCTAGCCAAAAACATTCAGTACTTC CASSELLAKNIQYF
TRBJ1-5 TRBV10-3 NA 15 TRBD1 TGTGCCATCAGTGAGTCTCGGAGCAGGGGGCAGCCCCAGCATTTT CAISESRSRGQPQHF
TRBJ1-1 TRBV2 NA 12 TRBD1 TGTGCCAGCAGTGGGACAGGGGGTTTCGCTTTCTTT CASSGTGGFAFF
TRBJ1-6 TRBV5-6 NA 19 NA TGTGCCAGCAGCCCCCCCCCGCTCGACAGCAGCTCCTATAATTCACCCCTCCACTTT CASSPPPLDSSSYNSPLHF
TRBJ2-1 TRBV7-9 once 12 NA TGTGCCAGCGCCCCCCTTTCGGGGTCTGGGTTCTTC CASAPLSGSGFF
TRBJ1-5 TRBV19 NA 17 NA TGTGCCAGTAGTATAGATAGGACACGAGCAACCAATCAGCCCCAGCATTTT CASSIDRTRATNQPQHF
TRBJ1-5 TRBV6-1 NA 15 NA TGTGCCAGCAGTGAATATGGACAGAGCAATCAGCCCCAGCATTTT CASSEYGQSNQPQHF
TRBJ1-1 TRBV7-8 NA 15 TRBD1 TGTGCCAGCAGCTCAAGGACAGGGGGGAACACTGAAGCTTTCTTT CASSSRTGGNTEAFF